These T cell receptor beta chains were read from a single sample in a study of shared clonotypes between healthy human individuals. Measured with immunoSEQ multiplex PCR; TCRdb has only the in-frame clones, and not every one. Of 2.3 million or so clones in the sample, about 92% were seen once. The sample consisted of naive CD4+ T cells from PBMCs. All receptors come from a man between 18 and 35 years old in good health. Some clones in this sample may be carry-over from other donors' samples. The CDR3 runs from the conserved cysteine through the conserved F or W. Each record gives: J gene, V gene, D gene, CDR3 protein, CDR3 DNA. A D gene is named only where the DNA matches it firmly.

J gene: TRBJ2-1; V gene: TRBV6-4; D gene: TRBD2; CDR3 protein: CASSDSGLAGYNEQFF; CDR3 DNA: TGTGCCAGCAGTGACTCGGGACTAGCGGGATACAATGAGCAGTTCTTC
J gene: TRBJ2-7; V gene: TRBV18; D gene: TRBD1; CDR3 protein: CASSPAWDSEQYF; CDR3 DNA: TGTGCCAGCTCACCAGCTTGGGACAGCGAGCAGTACTTC
J gene: TRBJ1-5; V gene: TRBV5-8; D gene: -; CDR3 protein: CASSLNRASNQPQHF; CDR3 DNA: TGTGCCAGCAGCTTAAACCGGGCCAGCAATCAGCCCCAGCATTTT
J gene: TRBJ1-4; V gene: TRBV5-4; D gene: -; CDR3 protein: CASSYGLSDEKLFF; CDR3 DNA: TGTGCCAGCAGCTACGGGCTCTCGGATGAAAAACTGTTTTTT
J gene: TRBJ2-5; V gene: TRBV15; D gene: TRBD1; CDR3 protein: CATSRGQGGETQYF; CDR3 DNA: TGTGCCACCAGCAGAGGACAGGGCGGGGAGACCCAGTACTTC
J gene: TRBJ2-7; V gene: TRBV4-2; D gene: -; CDR3 protein: CASSPPSYEQYF; CDR3 DNA: TGTGCCAGCAGCCCACCCTCGTATGAGCAGTACTTC
J gene: TRBJ2-7; V gene: TRBV4-3; D gene: -; CDR3 protein: CASSQVVFSSSYEQYF; CDR3 DNA: TGCGCCAGCAGCCAAGTGGTCTTCTCGAGCTCCTACGAGCAGTACTTC
J gene: TRBJ2-2; V gene: TRBV7-8; D gene: TRBD1; CDR3 protein: CASSLLDRAGTGELFF; CDR3 DNA: TGTGCCAGCAGCCTTCTGGACAGGGCGGGCACCGGGGAGCTGTTTTTT
J gene: TRBJ1-6; V gene: TRBV29-1; D gene: -; CDR3 protein: CSGPGRSNSPLHF; CDR3 DNA: TGCAGCGGTCCGGGACGTAGTAATTCACCCCTCCACTTT
J gene: TRBJ2-7; V gene: TRBV9; D gene: TRBD2; CDR3 protein: CASSPDSRGDYEQYF; CDR3 DNA: TGTGCCAGCAGCCCAGACTCACGGGGGGACTACGAGCAGTACTTC
J gene: TRBJ2-3; V gene: TRBV29-1; D gene: -; CDR3 protein: CSVLGGQKSNTQYF; CDR3 DNA: TGCAGCGTGCTGGGGGGACAGAAATCGAATACGCAGTATTTT
J gene: TRBJ2-7; V gene: TRBV19; D gene: TRBD1; CDR3 protein: CASSISAGGYSYEQYF; CDR3 DNA: TGTGCCAGTAGTATATCTGCAGGGGGCTACTCCTACGAGCAGTACTTC
J gene: TRBJ2-2; V gene: TRBV6-5; D gene: -; CDR3 protein: CASSLKAQNTGELFF; CDR3 DNA: TGTGCCAGCAGCCTTAAGGCACAGAACACCGGGGAGCTGTTTTTT
J gene: TRBJ1-5; V gene: TRBV5-1; D gene: -; CDR3 protein: CASSLGQNSNQPQHF; CDR3 DNA: TGCGCCAGCAGCTTGGGGCAGAATAGCAATCAGCCCCAGCATTTT
J gene: TRBJ1-2; V gene: TRBV5-1; D gene: TRBD1; CDR3 protein: CASSSGTGGAGYGYTF; CDR3 DNA: TGCGCCAGCAGCTCTGGGACAGGGGGCGCGGGCTATGGCTACACCTTC
J gene: TRBJ1-1; V gene: TRBV6-5; D gene: -; CDR3 protein: CASSYGGRGTSTEAFF; CDR3 DNA: TGTGCCAGCAGTTATGGAGGGAGGGGAACCAGCACTGAAGCTTTCTTT
J gene: TRBJ2-7; V gene: TRBV18; D gene: TRBD1; CDR3 protein: CASSPGTGAAREQYF; CDR3 DNA: TGTGCCAGCTCACCTGGGACAGGGGCGGCTCGTGAGCAGTACTTC
J gene: TRBJ1-1; V gene: TRBV6-5; D gene: TRBD1; CDR3 protein: CASSKASQGAAFF; CDR3 DNA: TGTGCCAGCAGCAAAGCCTCCCAGGGGGCGGCTTTCTTT
J gene: TRBJ2-1; V gene: TRBV11-3; D gene: TRBD2; CDR3 protein: CASSSGTSRVDEQFF; CDR3 DNA: TGTGCCAGCAGCTCCGGGACTAGCAGGGTGGATGAGCAGTTCTTC
J gene: TRBJ2-2; V gene: TRBV19; D gene: -; CDR3 protein: CASSTGYERNTGELFF; CDR3 DNA: TGTGCCAGTAGTACGGGTTACGAACGAAACACCGGGGAGCTGTTTTTT
J gene: TRBJ2-3; V gene: TRBV7-9; D gene: -; CDR3 protein: CASSPTRLLTDTQYF; CDR3 DNA: TGTGCCAGCAGCCCTACTAGACTACTCACAGATACGCAGTATTTT
J gene: TRBJ1-5; V gene: TRBV5-1; D gene: -; CDR3 protein: CASSSGLGGGNQPQHF; CDR3 DNA: TGCGCCAGCAGCTCGGGACTGGGGGGAGGCAATCAGCCCCAGCATTTT
J gene: TRBJ2-1; V gene: TRBV5-4; D gene: -; CDR3 protein: CASSLAGSRRNEQFF; CDR3 DNA: TGTGCCAGCAGCTTGGCCGGGAGCCGGCGCAATGAGCAGTTCTTC
J gene: TRBJ1-1; V gene: TRBV28; D gene: -; CDR3 protein: CASSLTVSEAFF; CDR3 DNA: TGTGCCAGCAGCCTGACAGTTTCTGAAGCTTTCTTT
J gene: TRBJ1-5; V gene: TRBV28; D gene: -; CDR3 protein: CASSAGQVGNQPQHF; CDR3 DNA: TGTGCCAGCAGTGCGGGTCAGGTTGGCAATCAGCCCCAGCATTTT
J gene: TRBJ2-7; V gene: TRBV5-6; D gene: -; CDR3 protein: CASSLTRDREQYF; CDR3 DNA: TGTGCCAGCAGCTTGACCCGGGATCGAGAGCAGTACTTC
J gene: TRBJ2-5; V gene: TRBV18; D gene: -; CDR3 protein: CASSQGVMETQYF; CDR3 DNA: TGTGCCAGCTCACAGGGAGTGATGGAGACCCAGTACTTC
J gene: TRBJ1-4; V gene: TRBV28; D gene: -; CDR3 protein: CASSPRREKLFF; CDR3 DNA: TGTGCCAGCAGTCCTCGCCGGGAAAAACTGTTTTTT
J gene: TRBJ1-4; V gene: TRBV28; D gene: -; CDR3 protein: CASSSVTGTTNEKLFF; CDR3 DNA: TGTGCCAGCAGTTCGGTTACAGGGACAACTAATGAAAAACTGTTTTTT
J gene: TRBJ2-7; V gene: TRBV7-2; D gene: -; CDR3 protein: CASSLAIGNEQYF; CDR3 DNA: TGTGCCAGCAGCTTAGCGATTGGCAACGAGCAGTACTTC